A selection of T cell receptor beta chains follows, all from one sample in a study of cytomegalovirus exposure and HLA in healthy donors. Here immunoSEQ multiplex PCR was the method, and the copy in TCRdb shows in-frame clones only, minus some. The top ten clones hold 5.9% of a sample with about 93,000 clones, less than 80% of them seen once. The sample was PBMCs. The origin of the receptors is a boy under 18 in good health and CMV-seropositive. Both conserved end residues are part of each CDR3. D genes are given only for firm matches.

TRBV6-6	TRBJ1-1	NA	CASSYPSRNTEAFF	TGTGCCAGCAGTTACCCGTCCCGGAACACTGAAGCTTTCTTT
TRBV4-1	TRBJ2-3	TRBD2	CASSHLGLAGRTDTQYF	TGCGCCAGCAGCCATCTGGGACTAGCGGGGCGCACAGATACGCAGTATTTT
TRBV30	TRBJ1-1	TRBD1	CAWNPQGLNTEAFF	TGTGCCTGGAACCCACAGGGGCTGAACACTGAAGCTTTCTTT
TRBV10-1	TRBJ2-7	NA	CASSGYPGVEQYF	TGCGCCAGCAGTGGATATCCAGGGGTCGAGCAGTACTTC
TRBV5-4	TRBJ1-1	NA	CASTGDGRMNTEAFF	TGTGCCAGCACCGGAGACGGAAGGATGAACACTGAAGCTTTCTTT
TRBV5-1	TRBJ1-1	NA	CASSHADRDNTEAFF	TGCGCCAGCAGTCACGCGGACAGAGATAACACTGAAGCTTTCTTT
TRBV25-1	TRBJ2-6	NA	CASSEYQGSGANVLTF	TGTGCCAGCAGTGAATATCAGGGGAGTGGGGCCAACGTCCTGACTTTC
TRBV5-1	TRBJ1-2	NA	CASSLWGPNRGYTF	TGCGCCAGCAGCTTGTGGGGCCCGAACCGGGGCTACACCTTC
TRBV7-2	TRBJ1-5	TRBD1	CASSLRQGAQPQHF	TGTGCCAGCAGCTTAAGACAGGGGGCTCAGCCCCAGCATTTT
TRBV6-1	TRBJ1-5	NA	CASSVAWRIGNQPQHF	TGTGCCAGCAGTGTAGCCTGGAGGATTGGCAATCAGCCCCAGCATTTT
TRBV30	TRBJ2-3	TRBD2	CAWSIWRERGDTQYF	TGTGCCTGGAGTATCTGGCGGGAGAGGGGAGATACGCAGTATTTT
TRBV18	TRBJ1-4	TRBD1	CASSWTGKGEKLFF	TGTGCCAGCTCCTGGACAGGGAAGGGCGAAAAACTGTTTTTT
TRBV9	TRBJ1-1	NA	CASSTVENTEAFF	TGTGCCAGCAGCACAGTGGAGAACACTGAAGCTTTCTTT
TRBV9	TRBJ2-1	TRBD2	CASSGGAGGYNEQFF	TGTGCCAGCAGCGGTGGTGCGGGGGGCTACAATGAGCAGTTCTTC
TRBV5-4	TRBJ2-3	NA	CASSLTTSTDTQYF	TGTGCCAGCAGCTTAACTACTAGCACAGATACGCAGTATTTT
TRBV4-2	TRBJ2-7	NA	CASSRSDTPGEEQYF	TGTGCCAGCAGCCGGTCTGACACCCCAGGGGAAGAGCAGTACTTC
TRBV27	TRBJ1-4	NA	CASSPRSGKGANEKLFF	TGTGCCAGCAGTCCCCGATCAGGGAAGGGGGCTAATGAAAAACTGTTTTTT
TRBV5-1	TRBJ2-7	TRBD1	CASSPAGQVYEQYF	TGCGCCAGCAGCCCTGCGGGACAGGTCTACGAGCAGTACTTC
TRBV9	TRBJ1-1	NA	CASSVGPGLNTEAFF	TGTGCCAGCAGCGTAGGTCCAGGGCTCAACACTGAAGCTTTCTTT
TRBV25-1	TRBJ2-3	NA	CASSLQGGFGDTQYF	TGTGCCAGCAGTCTACAGGGGGGGTTCGGTGATACGCAGTATTTT
TRBV7-2	TRBJ2-5	TRBD2	CASSPGTRGETQYF	TGTGCCAGCAGCCCGGGGACTAGAGGCGAGACCCAGTACTTC
TRBV7-2	TRBJ2-1	NA	CASSLDFGNNEQFF	TGTGCCAGCAGCTTAGATTTCGGGAACAATGAGCAGTTCTTC
TRBV4-3	TRBJ2-3	NA	CASSQGTRTSTDTQYF	TGCGCCAGCAGCCAAGGGACTCGAACCAGCACAGATACGCAGTATTTT